The 9 T cell receptor beta chains below all came from one sample that was sequenced in a study of T cell changes during pregnancy in multiple sclerosis (dated by TCRdb to about 2019). The library was made by the immunoSEQ multiplex PCR assay. Entries here come from immuneACCESS through TCRdb and include only in-frame sequences with V and J called. Some clones fail to appear in such tables; in the studies checked, an unresolved V gene covers under half of the shortfall, and the cause of the remainder is unknown. The sample data list about 41,000 clones, and about 88% of these were observed just once. Together, the top ten hold more than 0.6% of the sample. Specimen: CD4+ T cells from peripheral blood mononuclear cells, collected in the first trimester of pregnancy. The receptors originated from a female donor with multiple sclerosis, enrolled in a pregnancy study.

The rearrangement links TRBV7-2 to TRBJ2-1; the match to TRBD2 covers 7 bases. The germline CDR1 and CDR2 sequences are SGHTA and FQGNSA. The CDR3 consists of 15 residues. V shed 1 base and J 7 bases; nucleotides not matched to a gene: 7. CDR3 DNA sequence: TGTGCCAGCAGCTTAGTCGGCGGGAGTACTAATGAGCAGTTCTTC. Amino acid sequence: CASSLVGGSTNEQFF.

The chain combines TRBV6-1 with TRBJ2-4; a weak D match, TRBD2 (7 bases). The CDR3 runs 19 residues. Germline V gives CDR1 MNHNS, CDR2 SASEGT. The V gene lost 0 bases and the J gene lost 0 bases, with 18 bases spanning the gap. The chain's CDR3 is CASSEARGGGDLAKNIQYF. The DNA for the CDR3 is TGTGCCAGCAGTGAAGCAAGGGGGGGAGGTGATTTAGCCAAAAACATTCAGTACTTC.

This clone was seen once. The chain has TRBV21-1 and TRBJ2-2; TRBD2 is taken as the D call from the table, unchecked against the DNA. TRBV21-1 is recorded as a pseudogene. The CDR3 is 17 amino acids. CDR3 nucleotide sequence: TGTGCCAGCAGCAAAGCAAGACTAGCGGACTTCACCGGGGAGCTGTTTTTT. This translates into CASSKARLADFTGELFF.

The chain links TRBV27 to TRBJ1-1; 9 nucleotides line up with TRBD1. Germline-derived CDR1 and CDR2 are MNHEY and SMNVEV (reference sequence). Trimming cost V 8 bases and J 5 bases; bases outside gene matches: 9. The CDR3 runs 14 residues. The CDR3 spells CASGYRGQGTEAFF. The CDR3 DNA is TGTGCCAGCGGGTACAGGGGGCAGGGGACTGAAGCTTTCTTT.

The chain carries TRBV7-2 and TRBJ2-5, with D tentatively TRBD1 (8 bases). The length of the CDR3 is 16 residues. The germline V gene encodes CDR1 SGHTA and CDR2 FQGNSA. Trimming stripped 8 bases from V and 5 bases from J, with 24 bases between. The CDR3 region has the DNA TGTGCCAGCGGCCCCCAGGGGGCGGGAGTGGGTGAGACCCAGTACTTC. Its translation is CASGPQGAGVGETQYF. Combining the CDR3 with reference TRBV7-2 and TRBJ2-5 gives the whole variable domain GAGVSQSPSNKVTEKGKDVELRCDPISGHTALYWYRQSLGQGLEFLIYFQGNSAPDKSGLPSDRFSAERTGGSVSTLTIQRTQQEDSAVYLCASGPQGAGVGETQYFGPGTRLLVL.

The J gene is TRBJ1-5, the V gene TRBV6-6; 8 nucleotides match TRBD1. Germline V gene lookup returns CDR1 MNHNY and CDR2 SVGAGI (reference sequence). The CDR3 loop spans 15 amino acids. J lost 8 bases, V lost 4 bases, and 10 bases had no gene match. The CDR3 sequence: CASSFEAGGVKPQHF. The CDR3 nucleotides read TGTGCCAGCAGTTTCGAAGCAGGGGGCGTAAAGCCCCAGCATTTT.

V gene TRBV12-5 combines with J gene TRBJ1-2, with 7 bases fitting TRBD1. The CDR3 spans 14 residues. Germline V lookup: CDR1 LGHNT, CDR2 FRNRAP. The V and J ends lost 1 base and 3 bases, in that order; junction bases with no gene match: 2. CDR3 coding DNA: TGTGCTAGTGGTTTGGCTGGACAGGACTATGGCTACACCTTC. It encodes CASGLAGQDYGYTF.

This clone was counted a few times. This rearrangement joins TRBV7-2 to TRBJ2-7; 8 bases map to TRBD2. The CDR3 extends over 15 amino acids. CDR1 is SGHTA, CDR2 FQGNSA, per germline. The J segment lost 2 bases and the V segment lost 8 bases, leaving 11 bases of the junction unmatched. CDR3 DNA sequence: TGTGCCAGCGGAGATACCGGGAGGGCCACCTACGAGCAGTACTTC. Its protein is CASGDTGRATYEQYF.

This clone was counted a few times. The chain has TRBV6-1 and TRBJ2-1; D might be TRBD1 (6 bases). Germline CDR1 and CDR2: MNHNS and SASEGT. This CDR3 has 11 residues. Trimming took off 4 bases at V and 15 bases at J, with 13 bases between the two ends. The CDR3: CASSVTGMTFF. The CDR3 DNA reads as TGTGCCAGCAGTGTAACAGGGATGACGTTCTTC.